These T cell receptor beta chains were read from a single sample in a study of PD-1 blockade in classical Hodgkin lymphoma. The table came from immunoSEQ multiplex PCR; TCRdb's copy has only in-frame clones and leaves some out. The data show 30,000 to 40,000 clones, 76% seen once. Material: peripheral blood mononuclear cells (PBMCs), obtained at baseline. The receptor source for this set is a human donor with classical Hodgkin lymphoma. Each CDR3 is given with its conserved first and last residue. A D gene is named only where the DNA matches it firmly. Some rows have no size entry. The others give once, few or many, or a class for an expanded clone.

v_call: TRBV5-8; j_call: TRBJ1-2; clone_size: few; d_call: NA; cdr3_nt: TGTGCCAGCAGCTCGGCGGGTGGCTACACCTTC; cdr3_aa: CASSSAGGYTF
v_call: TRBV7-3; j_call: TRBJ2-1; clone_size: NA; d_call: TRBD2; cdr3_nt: TGTGCCAGCAGCCCCAGAAGCGGGAGGGAGCAGTTCTTC; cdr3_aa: CASSPRSGREQFF
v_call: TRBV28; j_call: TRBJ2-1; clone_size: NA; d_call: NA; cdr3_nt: TGTGCCAGCAGTATCGCGGGACCCCTGGTTGGTATCGATGAGCAGTTCTTC; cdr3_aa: CASSIAGPLVGIDEQFF
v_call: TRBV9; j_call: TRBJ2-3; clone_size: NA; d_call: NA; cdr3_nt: TGTGCCAGCAGCGTAGGGACTACCCCCACAGATACGCAGTATTTT; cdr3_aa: CASSVGTTPTDTQYF
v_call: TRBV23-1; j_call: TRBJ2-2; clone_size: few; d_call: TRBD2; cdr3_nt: TGCGCCAGCAGTCGTATCTGGGGACTAGCGGGGAGTTCAGTCACCGGGGAGCTGTTTTTT; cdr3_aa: CASSRIWGLAGSSVTGELFF
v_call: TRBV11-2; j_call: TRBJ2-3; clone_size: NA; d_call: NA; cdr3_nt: TGTGCCAGCAGCCTGGGGGATACGCAGTATTTT; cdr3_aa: CASSLGDTQYF
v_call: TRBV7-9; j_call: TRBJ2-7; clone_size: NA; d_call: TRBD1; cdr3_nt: TGTGCCAGCAGCCGAATGACAGGGATGGACGAGCAGTACTTC; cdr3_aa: CASSRMTGMDEQYF
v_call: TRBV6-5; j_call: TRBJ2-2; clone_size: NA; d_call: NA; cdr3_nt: TGTGCCAGCAGTTACGGGGCGGCCGGGGAGCTGTTTTTT; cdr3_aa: CASSYGAAGELFF
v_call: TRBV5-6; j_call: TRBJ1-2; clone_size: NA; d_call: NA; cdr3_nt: TGTGCCAGCAGCTCAGGGGTTTACTATGGCTACACCTTC; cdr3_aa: CASSSGVYYGYTF
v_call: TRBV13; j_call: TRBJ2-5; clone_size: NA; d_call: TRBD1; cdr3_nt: TGTGCCAGCAGCCTAAGGAGAGGGGGCCTCGAGACCCAGTACTTC; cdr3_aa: CASSLRRGGLETQYF
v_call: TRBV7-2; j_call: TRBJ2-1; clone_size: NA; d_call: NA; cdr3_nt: TGTGCCAGCAGCTTTGGGGCAGGCTACAATGAGCAGTTCTTC; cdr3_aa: CASSFGAGYNEQFF
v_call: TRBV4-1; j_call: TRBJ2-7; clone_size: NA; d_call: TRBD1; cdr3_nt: TGCGCCAGCAGCCTTGGACAGGGCTTCTCCTACGAGCAGTACTTC; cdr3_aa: CASSLGQGFSYEQYF
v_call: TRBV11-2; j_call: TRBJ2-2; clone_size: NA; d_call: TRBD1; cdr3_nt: TGTGCCAGCAGCTTAGATCAAGGACAGGGATTGACCGGGGAGCTGTTTTTT; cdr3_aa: CASSLDQGQGLTGELFF
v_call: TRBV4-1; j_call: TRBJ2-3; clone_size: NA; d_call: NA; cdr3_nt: TGCGCCAGCAGCCGGAGGACGGGCACAGATACGCAGTATTTT; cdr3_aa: CASSRRTGTDTQYF
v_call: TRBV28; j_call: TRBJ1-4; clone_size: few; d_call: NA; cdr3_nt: TGTGCCAGCCGACCTCCAAGCCCGGATGAAAAACTGTTTTTT; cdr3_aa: CASRPPSPDEKLFF
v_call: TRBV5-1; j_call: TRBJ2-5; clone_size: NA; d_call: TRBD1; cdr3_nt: TGCGCCAGCAGCTTGGGGGGACAGTCCGAGACCCAGTACTTC; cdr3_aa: CASSLGGQSETQYF
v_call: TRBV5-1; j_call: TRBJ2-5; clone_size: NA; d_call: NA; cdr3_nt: TGCGCCAGCAGCTTGGGGTGGGACCAGTACTTC; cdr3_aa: CASSLGWDQYF
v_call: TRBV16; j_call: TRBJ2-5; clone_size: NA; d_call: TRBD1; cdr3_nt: TGTGCCAGCAGCCTTTCGGCAGGGGGTGAGACCCAGTACTTC; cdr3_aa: CASSLSAGGETQYF
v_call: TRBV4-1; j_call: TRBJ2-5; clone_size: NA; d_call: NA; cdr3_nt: TGCGCCAGCAGTAAACAGGAGATCCAAGAGACCCAGTACTTC; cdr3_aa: CASSKQEIQETQYF
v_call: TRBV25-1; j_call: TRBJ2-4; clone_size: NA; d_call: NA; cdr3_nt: TGTGCCAGCACCTCTAAGGGGGGTGCCAAAAACATTCAGTACTTC; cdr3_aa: CASTSKGGAKNIQYF
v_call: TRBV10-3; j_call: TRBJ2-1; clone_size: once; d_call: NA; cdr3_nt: TGTGCCATCATGGGCTCCAACAATGAGCAGTTCTTC; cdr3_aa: CAIMGSNNEQFF
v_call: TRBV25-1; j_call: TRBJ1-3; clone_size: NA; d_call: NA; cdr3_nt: TGTGCCAGCAGTGAAGGGGGCTCTGGAAACACCATATATTTT; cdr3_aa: CASSEGGSGNTIYF
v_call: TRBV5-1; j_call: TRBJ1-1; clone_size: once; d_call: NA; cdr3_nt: TGCGCCAGCAGCTTGGATCTTGGGGTCACTGAAGCTTTCTTT; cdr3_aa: CASSLDLGVTEAFF
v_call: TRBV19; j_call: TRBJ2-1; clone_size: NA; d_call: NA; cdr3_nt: TGTGCCAGTAGTATAGATTTGAGCTACAATGAGCAGTTCTTC; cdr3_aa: CASSIDLSYNEQFF
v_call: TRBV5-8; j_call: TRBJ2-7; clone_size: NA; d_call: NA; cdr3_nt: TGTGCCAGCAGCTTGTCCACAGGCTGGAGGAACTACGAGCAGTACTTC; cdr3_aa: CASSLSTGWRNYEQYF
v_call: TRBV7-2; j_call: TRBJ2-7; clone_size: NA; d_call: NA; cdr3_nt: TGTGCCAGCAGCTTAGGCCTAGCGTATTACGAGCAGTACTTC; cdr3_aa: CASSLGLAYYEQYF
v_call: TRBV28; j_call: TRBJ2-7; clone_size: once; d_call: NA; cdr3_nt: TGTGCCAGCAGTTTCCAGACCGAATACGAGCAGTACTTC; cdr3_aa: CASSFQTEYEQYF
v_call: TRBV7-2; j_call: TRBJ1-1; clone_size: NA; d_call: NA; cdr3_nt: TGTGCCAGCAGCTTAGCTGAGGGGATTTTTGATGAAGCTTTCTTT; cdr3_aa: CASSLAEGIFDEAFF
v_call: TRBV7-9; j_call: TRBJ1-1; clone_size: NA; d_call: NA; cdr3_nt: TGTGCCAGCAGCTTAGGGGTAGGGTACACTGAAGCTTTCTTT; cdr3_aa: CASSLGVGYTEAFF
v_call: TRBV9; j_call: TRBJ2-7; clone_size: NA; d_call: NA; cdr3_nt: TGTGCCAGCAGCGTAGGAGTCGCGACCCTGGGGGAGCAGTACTTC; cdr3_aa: CASSVGVATLGEQYF
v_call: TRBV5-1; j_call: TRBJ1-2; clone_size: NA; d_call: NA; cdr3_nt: TGCGCCAGCAGCTTGGCCTCAGGGGACTATGGCTACACCTTC; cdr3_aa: CASSLASGDYGYTF
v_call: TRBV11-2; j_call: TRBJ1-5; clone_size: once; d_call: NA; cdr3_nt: TGTGCCAGCAGCCCACGGTGGGCGGGGAGCAATCAGCCCCAGCATTTT; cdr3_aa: CASSPRWAGSNQPQHF
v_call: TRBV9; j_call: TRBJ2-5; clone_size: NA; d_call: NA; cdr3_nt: TGTGCCAGCACCATCCACGGGGAGAGCCAAGAGACCCAGTACTTC; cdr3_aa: CASTIHGESQETQYF
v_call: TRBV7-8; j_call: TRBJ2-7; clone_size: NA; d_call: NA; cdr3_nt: TGTGCCAGCAGCTTAGCGACAGTCGCCTACGAGCAGTACTTC; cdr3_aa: CASSLATVAYEQYF
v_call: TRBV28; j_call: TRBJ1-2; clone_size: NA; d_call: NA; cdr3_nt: TGTGCCAGCAGGAGTCCGGCAGCTAACTATGGCTACACCTTC; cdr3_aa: CASRSPAANYGYTF
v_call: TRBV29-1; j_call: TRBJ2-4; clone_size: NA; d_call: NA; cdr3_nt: TGCAGCGTGGAGCTGATGGCCAAAAACATTCAGTACTTC; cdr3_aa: CSVELMAKNIQYF
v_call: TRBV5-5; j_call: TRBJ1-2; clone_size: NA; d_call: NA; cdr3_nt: TGTGCCAGCAGGGCTACAGGAGTCTATGGCTACACCTTC; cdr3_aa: CASRATGVYGYTF
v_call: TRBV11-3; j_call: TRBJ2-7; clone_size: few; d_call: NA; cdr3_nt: TGTGCCAGCAGCCCGCTGGCTGGCGGTTCCTACGAGCAGTACTTC; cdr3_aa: CASSPLAGGSYEQYF
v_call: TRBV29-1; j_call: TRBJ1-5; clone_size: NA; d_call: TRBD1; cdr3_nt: TGCAGCGTTGTAGGACAGGTTAATCAGCCCCAGCATTTT; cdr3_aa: CSVVGQVNQPQHF
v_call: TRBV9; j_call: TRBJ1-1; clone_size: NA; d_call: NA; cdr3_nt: TGTGCCAGCAGCACACAGAACACGAACACTGAAGCTTTCTTT; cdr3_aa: CASSTQNTNTEAFF
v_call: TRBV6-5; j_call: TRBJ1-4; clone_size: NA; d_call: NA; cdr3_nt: TGTGCCAGCAGTTACGACAGCTCAACTAATGAAAAACTGTTTTTT; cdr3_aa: CASSYDSSTNEKLFF
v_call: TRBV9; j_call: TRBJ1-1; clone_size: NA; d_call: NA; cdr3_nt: TGTGCCAGCAGCGTAGCTACTCTGGGGACTGAAGCTTTCTTT; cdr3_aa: CASSVATLGTEAFF
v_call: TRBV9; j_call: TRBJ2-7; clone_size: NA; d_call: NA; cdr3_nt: TGTGCCAGCAGCGTAGAAACAGGAGTGGGTGAGCAGTACTTC; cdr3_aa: CASSVETGVGEQYF
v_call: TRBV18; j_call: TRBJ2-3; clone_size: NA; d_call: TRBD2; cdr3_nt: TGTGCCTCACGACTAGCGGGAGGGTCAGATACGCAGTATTTT; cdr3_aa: CASRLAGGSDTQYF
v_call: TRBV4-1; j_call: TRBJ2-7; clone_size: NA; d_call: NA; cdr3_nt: TGCGCCAGCAGCCAAGACCCGACTCCCGGGCTATACGAGCAGTACTTC; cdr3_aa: CASSQDPTPGLYEQYF
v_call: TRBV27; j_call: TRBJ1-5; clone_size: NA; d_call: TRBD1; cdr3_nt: TGTGCCAGCAGCCCGATCCCAGGGGGCTTTCAGCCCCAGCATTTT; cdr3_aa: CASSPIPGGFQPQHF
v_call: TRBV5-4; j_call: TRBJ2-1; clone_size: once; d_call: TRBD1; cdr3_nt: TGTGCCAGCAGCTTGGGGGTGCAGGGGGCGGCCTACAATGAGCAGTTCTTC; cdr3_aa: CASSLGVQGAAYNEQFF
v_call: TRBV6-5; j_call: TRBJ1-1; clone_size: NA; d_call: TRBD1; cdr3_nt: TGTGCCAGCAGGGGAAGACGGACAGGGAACACTGAAGCTTTCTTT; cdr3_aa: CASRGRRTGNTEAFF
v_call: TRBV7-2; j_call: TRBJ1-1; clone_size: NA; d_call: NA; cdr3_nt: TGTGCCAGCAGCTTAGGCGGGGTCCGCCCTGAAGCTTTCTTT; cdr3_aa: CASSLGGVRPEAFF
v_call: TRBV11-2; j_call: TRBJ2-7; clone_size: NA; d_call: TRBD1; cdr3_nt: TGTGCCAGCAGCGCCCTAGGGGGCCGGTACGAGCAGTACTTC; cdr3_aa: CASSALGGRYEQYF
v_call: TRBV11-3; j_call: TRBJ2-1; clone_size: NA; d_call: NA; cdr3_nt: TGTGCCAGCAGCTTAGAACGGTGGGGGGTATACAATGAGCAGTTCTTC; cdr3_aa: CASSLERWGVYNEQFF
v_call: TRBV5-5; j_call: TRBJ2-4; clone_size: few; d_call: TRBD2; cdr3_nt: TGTGCCAGCAGCTTGGCGTCTAGCGGGAGTTCGACCAAAAACATTCAGTACTTC; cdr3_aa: CASSLASSGSSTKNIQYF
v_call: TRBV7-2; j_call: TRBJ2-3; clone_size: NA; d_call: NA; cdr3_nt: TGTGCCAGCAGCTTAGCGGTTGATACGCAGTATTTT; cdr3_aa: CASSLAVDTQYF
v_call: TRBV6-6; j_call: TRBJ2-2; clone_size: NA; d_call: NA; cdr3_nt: TGTGCCAGCAAGGGAGGTACCGGGGAGCTGTTTTTT; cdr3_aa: CASKGGTGELFF
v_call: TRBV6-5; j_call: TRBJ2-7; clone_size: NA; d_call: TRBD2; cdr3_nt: TGTGCCACAAACAGGGTAGCGGGATCCTACGAGCAGTACTTC; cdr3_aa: CATNRVAGSYEQYF
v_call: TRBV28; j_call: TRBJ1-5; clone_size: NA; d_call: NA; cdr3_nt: TGTGCCAGCAGTTTTTCAGGTAATCAGCCCCAGCATTTT; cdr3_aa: CASSFSGNQPQHF
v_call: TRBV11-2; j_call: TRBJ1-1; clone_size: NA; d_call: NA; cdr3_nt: TGTGCCAGCAGCTTAAGGCCGGGACGCCACAATGAAGCTTTCTTT; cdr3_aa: CASSLRPGRHNEAFF
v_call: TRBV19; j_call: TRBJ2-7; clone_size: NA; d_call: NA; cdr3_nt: TGTGCCAGTAGTACCTACCCGCCAGGGACCTACGAGCAGTACTTC; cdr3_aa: CASSTYPPGTYEQYF